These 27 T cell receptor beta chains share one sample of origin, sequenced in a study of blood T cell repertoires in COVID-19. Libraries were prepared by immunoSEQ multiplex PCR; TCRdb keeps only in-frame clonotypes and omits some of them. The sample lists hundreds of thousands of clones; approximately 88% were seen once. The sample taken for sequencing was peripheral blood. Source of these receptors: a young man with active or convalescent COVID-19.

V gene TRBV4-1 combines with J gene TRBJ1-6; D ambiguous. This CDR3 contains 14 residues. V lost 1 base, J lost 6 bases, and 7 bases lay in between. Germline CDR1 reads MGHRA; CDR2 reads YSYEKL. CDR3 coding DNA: TGCGCCAGCAGCCAAGTTGGTAGTAATTCACCCCTCCACTTT. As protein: CASSQVGSNSPLHF.

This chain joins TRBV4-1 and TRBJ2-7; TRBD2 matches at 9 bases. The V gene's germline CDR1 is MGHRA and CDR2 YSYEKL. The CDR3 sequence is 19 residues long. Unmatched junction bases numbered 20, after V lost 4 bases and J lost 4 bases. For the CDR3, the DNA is TGCGCCAGCAGCCCCAGGGTGGTAGCGGGGGCAAAGGGGGGTTACGAGCAGTACTTC. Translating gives CASSPRVVAGAKGGYEQYF.

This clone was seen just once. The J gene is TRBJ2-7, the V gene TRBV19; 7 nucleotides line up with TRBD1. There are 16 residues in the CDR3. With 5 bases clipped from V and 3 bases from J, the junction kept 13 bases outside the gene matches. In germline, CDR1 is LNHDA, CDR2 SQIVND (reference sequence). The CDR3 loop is CASSPGTAPGVYEQYF. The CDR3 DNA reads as TGTGCCAGTAGTCCCGGGACAGCCCCTGGGGTCTACGAGCAGTACTTC.

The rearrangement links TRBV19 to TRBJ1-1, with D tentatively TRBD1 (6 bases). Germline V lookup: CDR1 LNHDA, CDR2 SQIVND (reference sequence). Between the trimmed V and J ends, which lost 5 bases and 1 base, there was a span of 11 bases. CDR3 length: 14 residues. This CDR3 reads CASSWRTENTEAFF. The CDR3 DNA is TGTGCCAGTAGTTGGCGGACAGAGAACACTGAAGCTTTCTTT.

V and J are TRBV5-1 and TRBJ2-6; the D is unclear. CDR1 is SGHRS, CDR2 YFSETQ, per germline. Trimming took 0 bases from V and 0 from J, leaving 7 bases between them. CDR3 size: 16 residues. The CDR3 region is CASSLGQLSGANVLTF. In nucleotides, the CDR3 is TGCGCCAGCAGCTTGGGTCAACTCTCTGGGGCCAACGTCCTGACTTTC.

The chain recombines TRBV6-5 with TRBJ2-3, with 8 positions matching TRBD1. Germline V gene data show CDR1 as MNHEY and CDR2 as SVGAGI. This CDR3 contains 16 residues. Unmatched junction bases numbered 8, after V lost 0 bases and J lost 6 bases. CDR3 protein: CASSYSETGDVDTQYF. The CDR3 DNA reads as TGTGCCAGCAGTTACTCGGAGACAGGGGACGTCGATACGCAGTATTTT.

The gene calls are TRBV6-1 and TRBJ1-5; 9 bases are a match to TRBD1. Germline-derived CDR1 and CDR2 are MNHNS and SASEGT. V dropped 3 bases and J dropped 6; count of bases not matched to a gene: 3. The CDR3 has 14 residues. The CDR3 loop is CASSEGTGFQPQHF. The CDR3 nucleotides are TGTGCCAGCAGTGAGGGGACAGGGTTTCAGCCCCAGCATTTT.

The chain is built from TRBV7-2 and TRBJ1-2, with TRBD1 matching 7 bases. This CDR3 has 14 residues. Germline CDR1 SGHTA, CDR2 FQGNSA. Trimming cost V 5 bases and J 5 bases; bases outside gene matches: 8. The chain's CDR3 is CASSPGQWSYGYTF. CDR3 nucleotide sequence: TGTGCCAGCAGCCCGGGACAGTGGAGTTATGGCTACACCTTC.

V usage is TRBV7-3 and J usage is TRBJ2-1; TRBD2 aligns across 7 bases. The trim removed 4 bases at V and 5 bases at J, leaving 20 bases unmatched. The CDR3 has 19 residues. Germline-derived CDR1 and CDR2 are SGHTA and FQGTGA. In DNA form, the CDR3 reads TGTGCCAGCAGCTCCCAAACGAACCAGCGGGGTTCAATAAACAATGAGCAGTTCTTC. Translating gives CASSSQTNQRGSINNEQFF.

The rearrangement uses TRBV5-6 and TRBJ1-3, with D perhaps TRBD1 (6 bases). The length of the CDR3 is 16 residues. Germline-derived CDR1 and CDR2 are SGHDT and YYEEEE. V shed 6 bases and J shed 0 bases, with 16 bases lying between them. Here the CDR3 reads CASTNLRGGSGNTIYF. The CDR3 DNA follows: TGTGCCAGCACCAACTTACGAGGGGGCTCTGGAAACACCATATATTTT. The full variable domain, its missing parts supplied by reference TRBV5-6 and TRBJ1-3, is DAGVTQSPTHLIKTRGQQVTLRCSPKSGHDTVSWYQQALGQGPQFIFQYYEEEERQRGNFPDRFSGHQFPNYSSELNVNALLLGDSALYLCASTNLRGGSGNTIYFGEGSWLTVV.

The CDR3 nucleotides are TGTGCCAGCCAGGCCCCCGGGTCAGGGGCTATTGCCTACGAGCAGTACTTC. This encodes CASQAPGSGAIAYEQYF. V gene TRBV5-6 combines with J gene TRBJ2-7, with a tentative D call TRBD1 (6 bases). The germline CDR1 and CDR2 sequences are SGHDT and YYEEEE. The CDR3 spans 17 residues. V shed 7 bases and J shed 2 bases, with 25 bases lying between them. The complete variable domain, with remaining parts taken from reference TRBV5-6 and TRBJ2-7, reads DAGVTQSPTHLIKTRGQQVTLRCSPKSGHDTVSWYQQALGQGPQFIFQYYEEEERQRGNFPDRFSGHQFPNYSSELNVNALLLGDSALYLCASQAPGSGAIAYEQYFGPGTRLTVT.

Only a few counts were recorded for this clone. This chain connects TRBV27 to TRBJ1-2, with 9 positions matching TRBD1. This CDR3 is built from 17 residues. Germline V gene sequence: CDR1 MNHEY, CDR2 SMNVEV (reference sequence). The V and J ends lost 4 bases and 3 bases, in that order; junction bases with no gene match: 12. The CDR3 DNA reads TGTGCCAGCAGTTCTCTAGGCGGGACAGGGAGGGACTATGGCTACACCTTC. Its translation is CASSSLGGTGRDYGYTF.

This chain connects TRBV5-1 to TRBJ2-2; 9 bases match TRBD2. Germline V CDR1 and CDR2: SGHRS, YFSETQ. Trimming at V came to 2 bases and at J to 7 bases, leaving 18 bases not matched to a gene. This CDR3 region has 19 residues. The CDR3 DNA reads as TGCGCCAGCAGCTTTGTTAGCGGGGGTAGGTCCACCACCTTCGGGGAGCTGTTTTTT. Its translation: CASSFVSGGRSTTFGELFF.

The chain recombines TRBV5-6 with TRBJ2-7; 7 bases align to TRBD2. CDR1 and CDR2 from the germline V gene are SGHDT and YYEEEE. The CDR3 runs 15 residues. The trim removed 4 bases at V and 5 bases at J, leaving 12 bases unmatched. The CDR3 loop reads CASSPLGRGRDEQYF. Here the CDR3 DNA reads TGTGCCAGCAGCCCCCTGGGGCGGGGGAGGGACGAGCAGTACTTC.

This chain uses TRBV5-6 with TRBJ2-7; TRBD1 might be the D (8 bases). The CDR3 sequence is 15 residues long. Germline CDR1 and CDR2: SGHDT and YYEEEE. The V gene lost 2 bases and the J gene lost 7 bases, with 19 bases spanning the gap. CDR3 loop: CASSFRQGRAWEQYF. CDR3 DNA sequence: TGTGCCAGCAGCTTTCGACAGGGGAGGGCCTGGGAGCAGTACTTC.

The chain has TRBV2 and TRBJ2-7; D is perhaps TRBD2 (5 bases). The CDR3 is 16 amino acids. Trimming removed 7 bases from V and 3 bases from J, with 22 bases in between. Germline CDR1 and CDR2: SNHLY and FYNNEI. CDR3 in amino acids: CASTKPGLNDGYEQYF. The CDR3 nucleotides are TGTGCCAGCACCAAACCTGGACTGAACGACGGCTACGAGCAGTACTTC.

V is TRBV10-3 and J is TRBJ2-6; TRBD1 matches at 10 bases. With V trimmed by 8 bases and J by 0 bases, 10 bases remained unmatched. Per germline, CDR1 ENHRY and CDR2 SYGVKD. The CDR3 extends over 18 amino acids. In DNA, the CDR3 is TGTGCCATCGGCCCCTGGACAGGGGGATTCTCTGGGGCCAACGTCCTGACTTTC. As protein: CAIGPWTGGFSGANVLTF.

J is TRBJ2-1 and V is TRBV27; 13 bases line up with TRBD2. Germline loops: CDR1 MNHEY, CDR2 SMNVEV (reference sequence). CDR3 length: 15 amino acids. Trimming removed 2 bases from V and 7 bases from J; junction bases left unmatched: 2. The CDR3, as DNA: TGTGCCAGCAGTTTAGGGACTAGCGGGGTGAATGAGCAGTTCTTC. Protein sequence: CASSLGTSGVNEQFF.

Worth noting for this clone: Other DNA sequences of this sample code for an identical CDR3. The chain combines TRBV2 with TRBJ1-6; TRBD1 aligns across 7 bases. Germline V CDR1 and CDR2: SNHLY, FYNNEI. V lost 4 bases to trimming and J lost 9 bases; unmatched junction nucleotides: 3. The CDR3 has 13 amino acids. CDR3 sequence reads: CASSGQGGSPLHF. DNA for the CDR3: TGTGCCAGCAGTGGACAGGGAGGTTCACCCCTCCACTTT.

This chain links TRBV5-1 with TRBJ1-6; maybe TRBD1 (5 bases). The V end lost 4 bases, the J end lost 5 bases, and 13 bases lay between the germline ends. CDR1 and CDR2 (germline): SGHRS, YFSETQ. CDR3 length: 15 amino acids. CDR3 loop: CASSPSGTNNSPLHF. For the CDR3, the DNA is TGCGCCAGCAGCCCCTCAGGGACTAATAATTCACCCCTCCACTTT.

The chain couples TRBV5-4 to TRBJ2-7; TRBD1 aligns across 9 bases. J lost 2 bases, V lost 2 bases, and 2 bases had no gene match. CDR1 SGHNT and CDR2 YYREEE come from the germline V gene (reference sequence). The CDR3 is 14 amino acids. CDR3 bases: TGTGCCAGCAGCTTTACAGGGGGCACCTACGAGCAGTACTTC. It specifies CASSFTGGTYEQYF.

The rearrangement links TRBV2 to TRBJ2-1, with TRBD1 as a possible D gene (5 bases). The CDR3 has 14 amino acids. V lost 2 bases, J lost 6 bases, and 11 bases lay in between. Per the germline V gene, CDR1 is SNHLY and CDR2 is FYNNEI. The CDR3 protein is CASSEFQGGNEQFF. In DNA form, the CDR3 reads TGTGCCAGCAGTGAATTCCAGGGCGGCAATGAGCAGTTCTTC.

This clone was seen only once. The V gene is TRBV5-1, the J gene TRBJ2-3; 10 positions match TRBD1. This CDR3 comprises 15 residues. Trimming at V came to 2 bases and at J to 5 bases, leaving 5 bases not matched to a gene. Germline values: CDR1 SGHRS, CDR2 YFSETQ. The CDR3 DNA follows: TGCGCCAGCAGCTTCGGGACAGGGGAGGAAGATACGCAGTATTTT. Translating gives CASSFGTGEEDTQYF.

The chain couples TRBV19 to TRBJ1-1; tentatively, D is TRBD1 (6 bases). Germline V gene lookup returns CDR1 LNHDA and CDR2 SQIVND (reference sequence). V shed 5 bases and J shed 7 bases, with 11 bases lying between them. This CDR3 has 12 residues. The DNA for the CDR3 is TGTGCCAGTAGTGTTGGACAGCTTGAAGCTTTCTTT. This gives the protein CASSVGQLEAFF.

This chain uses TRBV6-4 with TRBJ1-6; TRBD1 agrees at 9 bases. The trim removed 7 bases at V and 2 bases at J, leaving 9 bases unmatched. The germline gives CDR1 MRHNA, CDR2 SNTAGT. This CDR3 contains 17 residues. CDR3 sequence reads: CASNQKTGGTYNSPLHF. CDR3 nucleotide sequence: TGTGCCAGCAACCAAAAGACAGGGGGAACCTATAATTCACCCCTCCACTTT.

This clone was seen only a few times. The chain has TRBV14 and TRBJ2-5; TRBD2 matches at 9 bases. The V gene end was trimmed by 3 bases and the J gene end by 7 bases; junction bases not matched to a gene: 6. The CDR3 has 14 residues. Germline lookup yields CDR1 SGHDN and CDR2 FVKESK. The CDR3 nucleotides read TGTGCCAGCAGCCACAGCGGGGGGTCAGGGACCCAGTACTTC. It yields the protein CASSHSGGSGTQYF.

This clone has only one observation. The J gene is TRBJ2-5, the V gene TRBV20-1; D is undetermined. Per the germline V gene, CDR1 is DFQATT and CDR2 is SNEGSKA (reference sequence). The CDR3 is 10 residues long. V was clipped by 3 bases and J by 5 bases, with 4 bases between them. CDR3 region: CSASGETQYF. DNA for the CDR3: TGCAGTGCTAGCGGGGAGACCCAGTACTTC.